One sample yielded the 27 T cell receptor beta chains listed below, sequenced in a study of long-term antiretroviral therapy in people with HIV (dated by TCRdb to between 2022 and 2023). Sequencing of the TRB variable region was done with the immunoSEQ hsTCRB v3.0 assay at survey level resolution. TCRdb retrieved this table from immuneACCESS and kept in-frame rearrangements only. Not all clones are present; in checked studies, unresolved V genes account for under half, and no reason is known for the remainder. The sample data list 15,000 to 20,000 clones, and about 79% of these were observed just once. Together, the top ten hold roughly 14% of the sample. The sample here was unsorted PBMCs, taken 1.5 years before starting antiretroviral therapy. Every receptor here comes from a woman between 45 and 60 years old with HIV.

The V gene is TRBV6-5, the J gene TRBJ1-1, with D maybe TRBD1 (6 bases). The CDR3 covers 14 residues. Germline CDR1 is MNHEY and CDR2 is SVGAGI. The germline V and J ends were trimmed by 7 bases and 4 bases, with 16 bases remaining between them. CDR3 protein: CASKLHTGTTEAFF. The DNA for the CDR3 is TGTGCCAGCAAGCTACACACAGGGACCACTGAAGCTTTCTTT.

The rearrangement joins TRBV7-2 to TRBJ2-7; D gene ambiguous. V was clipped by 4 bases and J by 3 bases, with 16 bases between them. CDR3 size: 15 residues. CDR1 is SGHTA, CDR2 FQGNSA, per germline. This CDR3 reads CASSSRRFSLYEQYF. The CDR3 region has the DNA TGTGCCAGCAGCTCTCGGCGTTTTTCACTCTACGAGCAGTACTTC.

This clone is a singleton in its sample. The chain joins TRBV15 to TRBJ1-2; the D gene is possibly TRBD1 (5 bases). Germline-derived CDR1 and CDR2 are LNHNV and YYDKDF (reference sequence). V was shortened by 0 bases and J by 8 bases, with 19 bases between the two germline ends. CDR3 size: 16 residues. CDR3 protein: CATSRDRRASRGGYTF. The CDR3 nucleotides are TGTGCCACCAGCAGAGATCGTAGGGCCTCCCGGGGGGGCTACACCTTC.

This chain joins TRBV9 and TRBJ2-3; D is unresolved. The germline V gene encodes CDR1 SGDLS and CDR2 YYNGEE. The CDR3 is 16 amino acids. V was clipped by 0 bases and J by 2 bases, with 13 bases between them. The CDR3 nucleotides read TGTGCCAGCAGCGTAGCTCTCCAGACTTACACAGATACGCAGTATTTT. Amino acids: CASSVALQTYTDTQYF.

DNA for the CDR3: TGTGCCAGCAGCCCCAGGACAGGAGAGCAGTACGTC. Protein sequence: CASSPRTGEQYV. The chain combines TRBV7-9 with TRBJ2-7; 7 nucleotides match TRBD1. The CDR3 extends over 12 amino acids. CDR1 SEHNR and CDR2 FQNEAQ come from the germline V gene (reference sequence). The junction had 5 bases not matched to a gene; V was cut back by 5 bases and J by 7 bases.

The chain is built from TRBV28 and TRBJ1-1; a possible D gene is TRBD1 (5 bases). V lost 4 bases and J lost 0, with 9 bases in between. The germline gives CDR1 MDHEN, CDR2 SYDVKM. The CDR3 contains 14 residues. The CDR3 spells CASSSPGLNTEAFF. CDR3 coding DNA: TGTGCCAGCAGTTCCCCGGGACTGAACACTGAAGCTTTCTTT. Drawing the rest from reference TRBV28 and TRBJ1-1, the complete variable domain is DVKVTQSSRYLVKRTGEKVFLECVQDMDHENMFWYRQDPGLGLRLIYFSYDVKMKEKGDIPEGYSVSREKKERFSLILESASTNQTSMYLCASSSPGLNTEAFFGQGTRLTVV.

The V and J genes are TRBV27 and TRBJ1-6; D remains unclear. The V gene's germline CDR1 is MNHEY and CDR2 SMNVEV (reference sequence). Trimming removed 0 bases at V and 9 bases at J, with 6 bases between. The CDR3 is made up of 13 amino acids. The CDR3, as DNA: TGTGCCAGCAGTTTATCGTACAGTTCACCCCTCCACTTT. This codes for CASSLSYSSPLHF.

This chain connects TRBV7-2 to TRBJ2-1; 8 bases align to TRBD1. Per the germline V gene, CDR1 is SGHTA and CDR2 is FQGNSA. The CDR3 runs 16 residues. Trimming cost V 2 bases and J 2 bases; bases outside gene matches: 5. The CDR3 DNA reads as TGTGCCAGCAGCTTATCGTCAGGGGGCGCCTACAATGAGCAGTTCTTC. It yields the protein CASSLSSGGAYNEQFF.

This rearrangement joins TRBV6-5 to TRBJ2-7; tentative D call: TRBD2 (7 bases). The CDR3 covers 14 residues. V was pared by 2 bases and J by 0 bases, with 8 bases between. Looked up from germline, CDR1 is MNHEY and CDR2 is SVGAGI. CDR3 amino acids: CASSYGGASYEQYF. The CDR3 DNA follows: TGTGCCAGCAGTTACGGGGGGGCCTCCTACGAGCAGTACTTC.

The chain couples TRBV15 to TRBJ1-4; perhaps TRBD1 as D (6 bases). Germline CDR1 and CDR2: LNHNV and YYDKDF (reference sequence). The CDR3 covers 17 residues. Trimming shortened V by 3 bases and J by 5 bases, and 19 bases separated the two germline ends. As DNA, the CDR3 is TGTGCCACCAGCAGTGGGGATTACCGGGACACCAATGAAAAACTGTTTTTT. This translates into CATSSGDYRDTNEKLFF.

The V gene is TRBV6-5, the J gene TRBJ2-3, with no clear D. V lost 6 bases and J 0 bases, leaving 16 bases between the germline ends. The CDR3 extends over 16 amino acids. Germline V gene data show CDR1 as MNHEY and CDR2 as SVGAGI. This CDR3 reads CASSYGSQFSTDTQYF. The CDR3 nucleotides read TGTGCCAGCAGCTACGGTAGTCAATTTAGCACAGATACGCAGTATTTT.

CDR3 loop: CAWSVGSGGKDTQYF. DNA of the CDR3: TGTGCCTGGAGTGTAGGTAGCGGGGGGAAAGATACGCAGTATTTT. This chain links TRBV30 with TRBJ2-3; 10 positions match TRBD2. CDR3 length: 15 residues. The germline gives CDR1 GTSNPN, CDR2 SVGIG (reference sequence). V was clipped by 0 bases and J by 5 bases; unmatched bases: 5.

V usage is TRBV7-3 and J usage is TRBJ2-3; no clear D. With 4 bases removed from V and 2 bases from J, the gap between germline ends came to 4 bases. CDR1 is SGHTA, CDR2 FQGTGA, per germline. There are 12 residues in the CDR3. The CDR3 protein is CASSSYTDTQYF. In DNA form, the CDR3 reads TGTGCCAGCAGCTCGTACACAGATACGCAGTATTTT. The complete variable domain, with remaining parts taken from reference TRBV7-3 and TRBJ2-3, reads GAGVSQTPSNKVTEKGKYVELRCDPISGHTALYWYRQSLGQGPEFLIYFQGTGAADDSGLPNDRFFAVRPEGSVSTLKIQRTERGDSAVYLCASSSYTDTQYFGPGTRLTVL.

This chain links TRBV7-2 with TRBJ1-3; no reliable D call. The CDR3 contains 15 residues. Trimming removed 5 bases at V and 0 bases at J, with 11 bases between. CDR1 is SGHTA, CDR2 FQGNSA, per germline. The CDR3 spells CASSPEVGSGNTIYF. The DNA of the CDR3 is TGTGCCAGCAGCCCAGAAGTTGGCTCTGGAAACACCATATATTTT.

In DNA, the CDR3 is TGTGCCAGCAGCTTAGGACTCGAAAACACCGGGGAGCTGTTTTTT. Amino acid sequence: CASSLGLENTGELFF. V gene TRBV11-2 combines with J gene TRBJ2-2; D call uncertain. The CDR3 loop spans 15 amino acids. Germline CDR1 SGHAT, CDR2 FQNNGV. Trimming took off 1 base at V and 2 bases at J, with 8 bases between the two ends.

This clone appeared once. The J gene is TRBJ2-5, the V gene TRBV7-9; weak D call: TRBD2 (7 bases). Per germline, CDR1 SEHNR and CDR2 FQNEAQ (reference sequence). This CDR3 has 16 amino acids. Trimming stripped 5 bases from V and 4 bases from J, with 20 bases between. The DNA for the CDR3 is TGTGCCAGCAGCCAAAGGGGGGAGGGGCCACGAGAGACCCAGTACTTC. Its protein is CASSQRGEGPRETQYF.

The J gene is TRBJ1-6, the V gene TRBV10-3; 11 nucleotides align to TRBD1. The CDR3 loop spans 15 amino acids. V shed 2 bases, J shed 6 bases, and the junction held 0 bases outside the gene matches. Germline loops: CDR1 ENHRY, CDR2 SYGVKD. CDR3 loop: CAISEGQGANSPLHF. The CDR3, as DNA: TGTGCCATCAGTGAGGGACAGGGGGCTAATTCACCCCTCCACTTT.

The chain couples TRBV7-9 to TRBJ1-1; D is ambiguous. V was trimmed by 5 bases and J by 2 bases, leaving 9 bases between them. From germline, CDR1 is SEHNR and CDR2 FQNEAQ (reference sequence). The length of the CDR3 is 13 residues. The CDR3 protein is CASSPTGNTEAFF. In DNA form, the CDR3 reads TGTGCCAGCAGCCCGACTGGAAACACTGAAGCTTTCTTT.

The rearrangement links TRBV19 to TRBJ2-2; possible D gene TRBD2, 6 bases. The CDR3 contains 16 residues. Deletions cut 5 bases from V and 2 bases from J, with 15 bases between. The V gene's germline CDR1 is LNHDA and CDR2 SQIVND (reference sequence). CDR3: CASSPQIGTNTGELFF. The CDR3 nucleotides are TGTGCCAGTAGTCCGCAAATAGGGACTAACACCGGGGAGCTGTTTTTT.

V gene TRBV28 combines with J gene TRBJ1-2; possibly TRBD1 for D (6 bases). V was shortened by 6 bases and J by 8 bases, with 22 bases between the two germline ends. The CDR3 contains 15 residues. CDR1 MDHEN and CDR2 SYDVKM come from the germline V gene. The CDR3: CASSLLLGGLGGYTF. The CDR3 DNA follows: TGTGCCAGCAGCCTCCTATTAGGGGGGCTAGGAGGCTACACCTTC.

This clone appeared a few times. V gene TRBV19 combines with J gene TRBJ1-1; tentatively, D is TRBD1 (6 bases). V shed 5 bases and J shed 1 base, with 17 bases lying between them. Germline CDR1 is LNHDA and CDR2 is SQIVND (reference sequence). The CDR3 spans 16 residues. As DNA, the CDR3 is TGTGCCAGTAGTGCCCTAACCGGGACAAAGAACACTGAAGCTTTCTTT. Protein sequence: CASSALTGTKNTEAFF.

The chain carries TRBV9 and TRBJ2-7; D remains unclear. The V end lost 0 bases, the J end lost 3 bases, and 7 bases lay between the germline ends. This CDR3 comprises 13 residues. Germline CDR1 reads SGDLS; CDR2 reads YYNGEE. CDR3 protein: CASSVEQSYEQYV. The CDR3 DNA follows: TGTGCCAGCAGCGTAGAACAGAGCTACGAGCAGTACGTC.

The V call is TRBV25-1, the J call TRBJ2-7; no clear D gene. Per the germline V gene, CDR1 is MGHDK and CDR2 is SYGVNS. Trimming removed 8 bases at V and 2 bases at J, with 13 bases between. The CDR3 is 13 residues long. CDR3 loop: CASRALGAYEQYF. DNA for the CDR3: TGTGCCAGCCGTGCACTTGGAGCCTACGAGCAGTACTTC.

This chain connects TRBV7-9 to TRBJ1-3; unclear D gene. The CDR3 runs 15 residues. V lost 3 bases and J lost 3, with 12 bases in between. Germline CDR1 reads SEHNR; CDR2 reads FQNEAQ (reference sequence). The DNA for the CDR3 is TGTGCCAGCAGCTTTTATCCACAGCGTGGAAACACCATATATTTT. It specifies CASSFYPQRGNTIYF.

This clone has only one observation. This chain links TRBV5-1 with TRBJ1-4, with 7 bases aligning to TRBD1. CDR3 length: 15 residues. V was clipped by 4 bases and J by 3 bases; unmatched bases: 6. The germline CDR1 and CDR2 sequences are SGHRS and YFSETQ. This CDR3 is CASSGSGGANEKLFF. The DNA of the CDR3 is TGCGCCAGCAGCGGATCAGGGGGAGCTAATGAAAAACTGTTTTTT.

By frequency in the sample, this clone is medium-sized. The V gene is TRBV29-1, the J gene TRBJ1-4; 7 bases match TRBD1. The CDR3 has 13 amino acids. Germline V gene sequence: CDR1 SQVTM, CDR2 ANQGSEA. With V trimmed by 5 bases and J by 8 bases, 8 bases remained unmatched. The CDR3 nucleotides read TGCAGCGTTACAGGGGCACGGGTAGAAAAACTGTTTTTT. Its protein product is CSVTGARVEKLFF.

The V gene is TRBV11-2, the J gene TRBJ1-3; D remains ambiguous. Germline V gene data show CDR1 as SGHAT and CDR2 as FQNNGV. The CDR3 runs 14 residues. Trimming removed 3 bases at V and 3 bases at J, with 9 bases between. The CDR3 bases are TGTGCCAGCAGCTTCGATGGCAATGGAAACACCATATATTTT. Protein sequence: CASSFDGNGNTIYF.